One sample yielded the 19 T cell receptor beta chains listed below, sequenced in a study of CD8 T cells in acute hepatitis C reinfection. Clones were read by immunoSEQ multiplex PCR, and TCRdb kept only the in-frame ones, dropping some. In the table there are about 38,000 clones, 70% to 90% of which are singletons. The time point is: naive CD8 control sorted from an acute-time-point sample. Sequenced sample: naive CD8+ T cells from PBMCs. Source of these receptors: a woman under 30 who spontaneously cleared hepatitis C infection.

The chain has TRBV27 and TRBJ1-2, with TRBD1 matching 7 bases. The trim removed 7 bases at V and 3 bases at J, leaving 11 bases unmatched. The germline V gene encodes CDR1 MNHEY and CDR2 SMNVEV (reference sequence). This CDR3 comprises 15 residues. The CDR3 sequence: CASKVDGRGYYGYTF. Written as DNA, the CDR3 is TGTGCCAGCAAAGTGGATGGCAGGGGGTACTATGGCTACACCTTC.

This chain connects TRBV4-2 to TRBJ2-2, with a possible D match to TRBD2 (6 bases). The CDR3 totals 18 residues. Per germline, CDR1 LGHNA and CDR2 YNFKEQ. V was pared by 0 bases and J by 2 bases, with 16 bases between. CDR3 sequence: CASSQDSEGLRNTGELFF. In DNA form, the CDR3 reads TGTGCCAGCAGCCAAGATTCGGAGGGGTTACGAAACACCGGGGAGCTGTTTTTT.

This chain joins TRBV4-1 and TRBJ1-2; 7 positions match TRBD1. Germline loops: CDR1 MGHRA, CDR2 YSYEKL. Unmatched junction bases numbered 6, after V lost 2 bases and J lost 9 bases. CDR3 length: 13 residues. The CDR3 nucleotides are TGCGCCAGCAGCCAACCCAGGGGGATTAGCTACACCTTC. Translating it yields CASSQPRGISYTF.

J is TRBJ1-1 and V is TRBV12-1. TRBV12-1 is annotated as a pseudogene. This CDR3 region has 11 residues. In DNA, the CDR3 is TGTGCCAGCAGCTTTGCGGTTGAAGCTTTCTTT. It translates to CASSFAVEAFF.

V and J are TRBV20-1 and TRBJ2-3; no clear D. The CDR3 spans 11 residues. Germline CDR1 reads DFQATT; CDR2 reads SNEGSKA (reference sequence). The germline V and J ends were trimmed by 6 bases and 8 bases, with 12 bases remaining between them. As DNA, the CDR3 is TGCAGTGCCTTCCTAGAGTCTACGCAGTATTTT. Its translation: CSAFLESTQYF.

This rearrangement joins TRBV10-3 to TRBJ1-2; no clear D gene. The CDR3 is made up of 13 amino acids. V was trimmed by 2 bases and J by 1 base, leaving 5 bases between them. Germline CDR1 and CDR2: ENHRY and SYGVKD. CDR3 in amino acids: CAISEPDNYGYTF. The CDR3 bases are TGTGCCATCAGTGAGCCGGATAACTATGGCTACACCTTC.

This sequence joins TRBV19 and TRBJ2-5; D is possibly TRBD1 (5 bases). Germline V gives CDR1 LNHDA, CDR2 SQIVND (reference sequence). V lost 9 bases and J lost 2, with 7 bases in between. The CDR3 runs 11 residues. This CDR3 is CASRAQETQYF. The DNA of the CDR3 is TGTGCCAGCAGGGCACAAGAGACCCAGTACTTC.

The CDR3 bases are TGTGCCAGCAGCTTTAGGGACAGCTCCTACAATGAGCAGTTCTTC. This encodes CASSFRDSSYNEQFF. The chain is built from TRBV11-2 and TRBJ2-1; 7 bases are shared with TRBD1. From germline, CDR1 is SGHAT and CDR2 FQNNGV. The CDR3 has 15 residues. J was trimmed by 0 bases and V by 3 bases; bases with no gene match: 2.

This clone was counted only a few times. The genes are TRBV2 and TRBJ2-7; D gene uncertain. Trimming shortened V by 8 bases and J by 3 bases, and 17 bases separated the two germline ends. The germline CDR1 and CDR2 sequences are SNHLY and FYNNEI. The CDR3 is 14 residues long. For the CDR3, the DNA is TGTGCCAGCGATGCCGGCCTAGAAAGCTACGAGCAGTACTTC. Translated, it gives CASDAGLESYEQYF.

The chain links TRBV20-1 to TRBJ2-5; D gene uncertain. Germline V gene sequence: CDR1 DFQATT, CDR2 SNEGSKA (reference sequence). Between the trimmed V and J ends, which lost 7 bases and 5 bases, there was a span of 8 bases. The CDR3 consists of 10 residues. The CDR3, as DNA: TGCAGTGACACGAGGGAGACCCAGTACTTC. This encodes CSDTRETQYF.

The V call is TRBV6-1, the J call TRBJ2-4; D is possibly TRBD1 or TRBD2 (6 bases each). The germline V and J ends were trimmed by 8 bases and 3 bases, with 11 bases remaining between them. Germline V gene data show CDR1 as MNHNS and CDR2 as SASEGT. The CDR3 contains 13 residues. CDR3 region: CASWGAIKNIQYF. The CDR3 coding sequence is TGTGCCAGCTGGGGGGCCATCAAAAACATTCAGTACTTC.

The chain has TRBV2 and TRBJ1-2, with D maybe TRBD1 (6 bases). Per the germline V gene, CDR1 is SNHLY and CDR2 is FYNNEI. V lost 7 bases and J 0 bases, leaving 15 bases between the germline ends. The CDR3 contains 15 residues. DNA for the CDR3: TGTGCCAGCAACGGACAGCCATCCCCTAACTATGGCTACACCTTC. Residues: CASNGQPSPNYGYTF.

The chain joins TRBV2 to TRBJ1-1; D remains ambiguous. From germline, CDR1 is SNHLY and CDR2 FYNNEI. The CDR3 totals 12 residues. With 7 bases removed from V and 4 bases from J, the gap between germline ends came to 10 bases. The CDR3: CASTERGTEAFF. In DNA, the CDR3 is TGTGCCAGCACCGAACGCGGCACTGAAGCTTTCTTT. Full variable domain (missing parts from reference TRBV2 and TRBJ1-1): EPEVTQTPSHQVTQMGQEVILRCVPISNHLYFYWYRQILGQKVEFLVSFYNNEISEKSEIFDDQFSVERPDGSNFTLKIRSTKLEDSAMYFCASTERGTEAFFGQGTRLTVV.

This clone was observed a single time. V gene TRBV4-2 combines with J gene TRBJ2-2, with no clear D. The CDR3 sequence is 14 residues long. Germline CDR1 reads LGHNA; CDR2 reads YNFKEQ. Trimming stripped 1 base from V and 4 bases from J, with 7 bases between. CDR3 loop: CASSQGAGTGELFF. CDR3 bases: TGTGCCAGCAGCCAAGGGGCAGGCACCGGGGAGCTGTTTTTT.

This chain connects TRBV6-6 to TRBJ2-1; D is ambiguous. This CDR3 has 16 amino acids. In germline, CDR1 is MNHNY, CDR2 SVGAGI (reference sequence). V shed 6 bases and J shed 4 bases, with 19 bases lying between them. CDR3 region: CASRPRREKPYNEQFF. The CDR3 region has the DNA TGTGCCAGCAGACCACGTCGAGAAAAACCGTACAATGAGCAGTTCTTC.

V gene TRBV15 combines with J gene TRBJ2-7; 11 bases are shared with TRBD2. V lost 5 bases and J lost 4; bases outside the gene matches: 10. The CDR3 runs to 16 residues. Germline-derived CDR1 and CDR2 are LNHNV and YYDKDF (reference sequence). The DNA for the CDR3 is TGTGCCACCAGCCTCGTATCGACTAGCGGGGAATACGAGCAGTACTTC. As protein: CATSLVSTSGEYEQYF.

Only one count was recorded for this clone. The gene calls are TRBV27 and TRBJ2-7; no definite D call. V lost 4 bases, J lost 1 base, and 8 bases lay in between. The CDR3 spans 13 residues. The germline gives CDR1 MNHEY, CDR2 SMNVEV (reference sequence). The CDR3 bases are TGTGCCAGCAGTTGGGGAAGGTCCTACGAGCAGTACTTC. Protein sequence: CASSWGRSYEQYF.

This rearrangement joins TRBV25-1 to TRBJ1-1, with 8 bases identical to TRBD1. Germline CDR1 MGHDK, CDR2 SYGVNS. V lost 9 bases to trimming and J lost 8 bases; unmatched junction nucleotides: 8. The CDR3 is 12 residues long. The CDR3: CASTRTGTEAFF. Written as DNA, the CDR3 is TGTGCCAGTACCCGGACAGGGACCGAAGCTTTCTTT.

A few counts support this clone. The rearrangement uses TRBV11-2 and TRBJ1-2; D possibly corresponds to TRBD1 (5 bases). This CDR3 has 15 residues. From germline, CDR1 is SGHAT and CDR2 FQNNGV. Trimming removed 5 bases from V and 5 bases from J, with 18 bases in between. CDR3 loop: CASSPRVGGGYGYTF. The CDR3, as DNA: TGTGCCAGCAGCCCCCGCGTCGGGGGAGGGTATGGCTACACCTTC.